This T cell receptor beta chain was found in a study of CD8 T cells in Susac syndrome. Overall study results and limits: Repertoires of Susac syndrome CD4+ T cells lacked clonal expansion.

The TEMRA cells underwent FACS enrichment, while the CD8+ and CD4+ T cells underwent negative isolation. Reverse transcription of 0.5 to 1 ug RNA was performed with random hexamers. Using its own MiXCR run on the immunoSEQ multiplex PCR reads, TCRdb lists one record per CDR3 protein. The sample includes roughly 200,000 distinct CDR3 sequences, about 91% of them seen just once. On this clonotype: Antigen unknown.

V was trimmed by 2 bases and J by 2 bases, leaving 12 bases between them. The CDR3 is 15 residues long. Germline CDR1 KGHSH, CDR2 LQKENI. What was sequenced was CD4+ T cells from PBMCs. The chain recombines TRBV18 with TRBJ2-5, with D perhaps given as TRBD1 or TRBD2 (5 bases each). The clonotype was recovered from a human donor with Susac syndrome. The CDR3 loop is CASSPSGPFQETQYF. The CDR3, as DNA: TGTGCCAGCTCACCATCGGGGCCGTTTCAAGAGACCCAGTACTTC.